This T cell receptor (beta chain) was found in a study of vaccination effects on CD4 cells after COVID-19. Study-wide results and caveats: Healthy vaccinees showed cross-reactivity with common cold coronaviruses in only 1 of 255 vaccine-induced clones. Convalescent patients in the study were few, and early post-infection timepoints were absent.

Trimming stripped 7 bases from V and 1 base from J, with 8 bases between. Per germline, CDR1 MNHEY and CDR2 SVGAGI. The CDR3 loop spans 13 amino acids. Antigen-specific CD4+ T cells expanded by the ViraFEST assay with viral peptide pools were then sequenced. Once cultured for roughly ten days, the cells underwent separation to obtain CD4+ T cells. Nucleocapsid antibody tests were negative, and the vaccine recipients had no prior SARS-CoV-2 infection. Each well held 1.5 million to 2 million PBMC cultured with about 9.1 ug/ml peptides and about 9.7 IU/ml IL-2. Half the medium was swapped for IL-2 medium on days 3 and 7. Only in-frame clones appear in the TCRdb table, and some are missing; sequencing was by immunoSEQ multiplex PCR. The profile shows approximately 74,000 clones, roughly 74% of them singletons. The table lists this clone with a count of one. What it recognizes is unknown.

The TCR comes from a human donor who received a COVID-19 vaccine. The rearrangement uses TRBV6-5 and TRBJ1-5; possibly TRBD1 for D (6 bases). This specimen consisted of CD4+ T cells from PBMCs cultured with HCoV-NL63 spike peptides, obtained before COVID-19 vaccination. The CDR3 protein is CASNGGSNQPQHF. The CDR3 DNA reads TGTGCCAGCAATGGGGGCAGCAATCAGCCCCAGCATTTT.